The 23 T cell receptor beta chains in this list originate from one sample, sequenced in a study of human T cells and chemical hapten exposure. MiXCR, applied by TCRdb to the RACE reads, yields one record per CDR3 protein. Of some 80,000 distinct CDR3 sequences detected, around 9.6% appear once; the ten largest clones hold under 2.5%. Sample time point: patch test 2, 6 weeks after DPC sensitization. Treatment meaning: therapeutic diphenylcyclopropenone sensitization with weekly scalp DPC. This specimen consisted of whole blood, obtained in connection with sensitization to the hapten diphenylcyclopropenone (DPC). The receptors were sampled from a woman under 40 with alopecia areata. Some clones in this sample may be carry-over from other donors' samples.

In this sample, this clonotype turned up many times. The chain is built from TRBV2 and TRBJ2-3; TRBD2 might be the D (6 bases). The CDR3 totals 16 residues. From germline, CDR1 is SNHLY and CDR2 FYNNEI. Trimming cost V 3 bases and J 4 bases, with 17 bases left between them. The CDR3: CASSDAGGAFADTQYF. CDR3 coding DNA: TGTGCCAGCAGTGATGCCGGGGGAGCGTTCGCAGATACGCAGTATTTT.

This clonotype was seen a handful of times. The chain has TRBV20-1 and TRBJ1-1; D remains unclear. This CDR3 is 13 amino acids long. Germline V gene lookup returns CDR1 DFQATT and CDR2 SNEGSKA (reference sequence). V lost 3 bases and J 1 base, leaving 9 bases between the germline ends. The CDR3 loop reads CSASPGANTEAFF. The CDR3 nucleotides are TGCAGTGCTAGCCCGGGTGCGAACACTGAAGCTTTCTTT.

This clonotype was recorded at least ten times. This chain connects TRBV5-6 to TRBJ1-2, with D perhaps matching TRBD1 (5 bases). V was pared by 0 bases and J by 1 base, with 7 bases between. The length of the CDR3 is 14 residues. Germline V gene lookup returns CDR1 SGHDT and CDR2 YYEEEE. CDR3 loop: CASSLGTHNYGYTF. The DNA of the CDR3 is TGTGCCAGCAGCTTGGGGACACATAACTATGGCTACACCTTC.

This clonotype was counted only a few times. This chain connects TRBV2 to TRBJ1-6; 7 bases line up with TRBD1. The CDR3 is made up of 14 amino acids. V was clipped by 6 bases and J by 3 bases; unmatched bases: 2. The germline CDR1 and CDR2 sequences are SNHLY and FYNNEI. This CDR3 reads CASRGQNYNSPLHF. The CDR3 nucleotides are TGTGCCAGCAGGGGACAGAACTATAATTCACCCCTCCACTTT.

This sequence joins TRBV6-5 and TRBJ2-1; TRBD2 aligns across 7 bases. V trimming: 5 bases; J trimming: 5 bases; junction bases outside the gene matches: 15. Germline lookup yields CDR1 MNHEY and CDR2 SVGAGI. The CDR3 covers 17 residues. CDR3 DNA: TGTGCCAGCAGTCACTACTCGATGTCTAGCGGACACAATGAGCAGTTCTTC. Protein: CASSHYSMSSGHNEQFF.

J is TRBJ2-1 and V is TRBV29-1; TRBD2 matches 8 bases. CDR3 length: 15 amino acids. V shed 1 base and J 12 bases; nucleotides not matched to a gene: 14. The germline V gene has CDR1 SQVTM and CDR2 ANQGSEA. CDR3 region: CSVEGGTSSSVTQFF. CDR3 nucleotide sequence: TGCAGCGTTGAAGGTGGGACTAGTTCTTCGGTTACGCAGTTCTTC.

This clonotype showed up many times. CDR3 coding DNA: TGTGCCAGCAGTCCTCGAGGCGGGATGAGGGAGCAGTACTTC. Translated: CASSPRGGMREQYF. This rearrangement joins TRBV27 to TRBJ2-7; maybe TRBD2 (6 bases). Trimming pared 5 bases from V and 7 bases from J, leaving 18 bases between. The CDR3 consists of 14 residues. Germline CDR1 and CDR2: MNHEY and SMNVEV (reference sequence).

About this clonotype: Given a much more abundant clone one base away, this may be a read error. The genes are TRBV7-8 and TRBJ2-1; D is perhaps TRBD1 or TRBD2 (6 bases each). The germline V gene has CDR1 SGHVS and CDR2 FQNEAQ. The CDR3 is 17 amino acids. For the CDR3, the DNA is TGTGCCAGCAGCCCCCGAGGGGGGCAGAGCTCCTACAATGAGCTGTTCTTC. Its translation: CASSPRGGQSSYNELFF.

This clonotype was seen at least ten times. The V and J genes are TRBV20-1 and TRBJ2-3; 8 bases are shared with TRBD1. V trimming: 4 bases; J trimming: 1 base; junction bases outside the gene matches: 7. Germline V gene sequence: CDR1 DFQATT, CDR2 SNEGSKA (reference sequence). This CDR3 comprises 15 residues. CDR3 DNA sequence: TGCAGTGCTACTCGGACAGGGAGAGGCACAGATACGCAGTATTTT. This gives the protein CSATRTGRGTDTQYF.

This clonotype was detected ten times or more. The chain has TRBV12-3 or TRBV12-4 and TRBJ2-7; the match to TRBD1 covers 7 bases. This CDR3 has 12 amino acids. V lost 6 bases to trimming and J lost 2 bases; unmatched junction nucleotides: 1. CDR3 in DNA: TGTGCCAGCAGCAGGGGGACCTACGAGCAGTACTTC. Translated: CASSRGTYEQYF.

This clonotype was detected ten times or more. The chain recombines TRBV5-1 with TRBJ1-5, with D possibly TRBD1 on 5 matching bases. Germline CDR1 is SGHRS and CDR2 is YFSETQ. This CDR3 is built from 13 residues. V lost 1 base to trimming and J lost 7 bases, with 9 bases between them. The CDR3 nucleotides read TGCGCCAGCAGCTTGTCGCAGGGACAGCCCCAGCATTTT. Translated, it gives CASSLSQGQPQHF.

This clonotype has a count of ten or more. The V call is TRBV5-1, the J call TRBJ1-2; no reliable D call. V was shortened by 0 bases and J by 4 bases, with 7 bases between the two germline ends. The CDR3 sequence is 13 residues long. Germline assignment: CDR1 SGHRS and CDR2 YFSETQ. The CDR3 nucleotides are TGCGCCAGCAGCTTGGAGGCGGGCTATGGCTACACCTTC. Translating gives CASSLEAGYGYTF.

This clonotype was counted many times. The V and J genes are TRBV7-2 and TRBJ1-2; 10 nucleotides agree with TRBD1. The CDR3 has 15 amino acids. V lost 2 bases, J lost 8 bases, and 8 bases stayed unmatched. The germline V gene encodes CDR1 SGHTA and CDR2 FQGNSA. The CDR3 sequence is CASSLKTGGLEGYTF. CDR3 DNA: TGTGCCAGCAGCTTAAAGACAGGGGGCTTGGAAGGCTACACCTTC.

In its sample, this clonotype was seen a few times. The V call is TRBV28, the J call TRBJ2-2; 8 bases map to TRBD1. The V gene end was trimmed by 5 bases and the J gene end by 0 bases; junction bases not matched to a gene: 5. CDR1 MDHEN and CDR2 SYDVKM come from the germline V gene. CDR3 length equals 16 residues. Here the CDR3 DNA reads TGTGCCAGCAGTCGCCCAGGGGGCGCGAACACCGGGGAGCTGTTTTTT. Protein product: CASSRPGGANTGELFF.

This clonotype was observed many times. This chain's CDR3 is CATARQESYEQYF. DNA for the CDR3: TGTGCCACCGCCCGTCAGGAATCCTACGAGCAGTACTTC. This chain links TRBV2 with TRBJ2-7; no clear D gene. Germline V gives CDR1 SNHLY, CDR2 FYNNEI. V shed 10 bases and J shed 1 base, with 14 bases lying between them. CDR3 length: 13 residues.

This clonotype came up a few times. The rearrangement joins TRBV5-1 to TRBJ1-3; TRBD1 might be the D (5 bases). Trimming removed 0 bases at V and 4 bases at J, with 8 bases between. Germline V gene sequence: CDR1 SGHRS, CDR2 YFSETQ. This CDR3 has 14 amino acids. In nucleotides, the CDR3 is TGCGCCAGCAGCTTGGTGGGGCTCGGAAACACCATATATTTT. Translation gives CASSLVGLGNTIYF.

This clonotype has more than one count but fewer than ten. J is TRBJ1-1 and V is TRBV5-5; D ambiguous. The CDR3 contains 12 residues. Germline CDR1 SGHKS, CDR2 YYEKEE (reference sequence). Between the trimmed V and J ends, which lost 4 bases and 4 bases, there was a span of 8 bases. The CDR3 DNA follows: TGTGCCAGCAGCCGTCCCCTCACTGAAGCTTTCTTT. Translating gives CASSRPLTEAFF.

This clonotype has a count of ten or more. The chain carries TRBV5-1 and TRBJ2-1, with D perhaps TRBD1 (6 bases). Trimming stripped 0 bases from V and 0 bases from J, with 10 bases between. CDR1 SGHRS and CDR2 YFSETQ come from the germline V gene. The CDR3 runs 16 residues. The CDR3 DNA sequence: TGCGCCAGCAGCTTGGAAGGGACACCCTCCTACAATGAGCAGTTCTTC. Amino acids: CASSLEGTPSYNEQFF.

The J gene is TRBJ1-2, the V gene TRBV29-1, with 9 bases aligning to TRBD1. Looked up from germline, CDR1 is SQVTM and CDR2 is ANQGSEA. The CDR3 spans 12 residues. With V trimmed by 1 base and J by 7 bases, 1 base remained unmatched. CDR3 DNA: TGCAGCGTTGAAGTACAGGGGGCTGGCTACACCTTC. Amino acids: CSVEVQGAGYTF. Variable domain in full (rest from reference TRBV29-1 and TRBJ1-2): SAVISQKPSRDICQRGTSLTIQCQVDSQVTMMFWYRQQPGQSLTLIATANQGSEATYESGFVIDKFPISRPNLTFSTLTVSNMSPEDSSIYLCSVEVQGAGYTFGSGTRLTVV.

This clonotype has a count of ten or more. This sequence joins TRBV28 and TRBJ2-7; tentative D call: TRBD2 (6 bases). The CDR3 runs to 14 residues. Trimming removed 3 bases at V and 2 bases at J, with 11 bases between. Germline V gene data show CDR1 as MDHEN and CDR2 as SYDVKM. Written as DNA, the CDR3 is TGTGCCAGCAGTTTTGGGACTTCTCCCTACGAGCAGTACTTC. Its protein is CASSFGTSPYEQYF.

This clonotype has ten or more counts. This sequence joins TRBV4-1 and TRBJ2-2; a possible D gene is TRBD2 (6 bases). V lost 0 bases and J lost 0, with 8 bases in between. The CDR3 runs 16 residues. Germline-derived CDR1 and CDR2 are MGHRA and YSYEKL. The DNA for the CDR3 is TGCGCCAGCAGCCAAGATGGAGGGGCGAACACCGGGGAGCTGTTTTTT. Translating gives CASSQDGGANTGELFF.

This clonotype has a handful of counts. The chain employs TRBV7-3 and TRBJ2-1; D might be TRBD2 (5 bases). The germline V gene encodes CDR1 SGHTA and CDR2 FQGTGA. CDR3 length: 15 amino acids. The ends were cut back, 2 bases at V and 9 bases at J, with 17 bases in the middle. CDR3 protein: CASSLQSSLGSEQFF. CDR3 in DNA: TGTGCCAGCAGCTTACAATCATCACTAGGGAGTGAGCAGTTCTTC.

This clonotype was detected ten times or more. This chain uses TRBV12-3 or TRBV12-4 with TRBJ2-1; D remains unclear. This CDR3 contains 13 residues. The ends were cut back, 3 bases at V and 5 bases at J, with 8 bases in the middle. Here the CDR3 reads CASSLNLNNEQFF. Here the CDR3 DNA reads TGTGCCAGCAGTTTGAATCTAAACAATGAGCAGTTCTTC.